A single sample gave rise to the 19 T cell receptor beta chains below, sequenced in a study of CD8 T cells in Susac syndrome. It was with random hexamers that roughly 0.45 to 1 ug RNA was reverse transcribed. TCRdb reprocessed the immunoSEQ multiplex PCR reads with MiXCR, giving one entry per CDR3 protein. This sample has about 210,000 distinct CDR3 sequences; 85% to 95% occur once, and the top ten carry 0.082%. Sequenced: CD4+ T cells from PBMCs. Receptors were obtained from a human donor with multiple sclerosis.

The rearrangement uses TRBV12-3 or TRBV12-4 and TRBJ1-1, with TRBD1 as a possible D gene (5 bases). The CDR3 is 13 amino acids. V was cut by 1 base and J by 8 bases, with 11 bases left in between. The CDR3 spells CASSLGGAGEAFF. In DNA form, the CDR3 reads TGTGCCAGCAGTTTAGGAGGGGCCGGGGAAGCTTTCTTT.

The V gene is TRBV30, the J gene TRBJ2-1; 7 nucleotides line up with TRBD2. V shed 6 bases and J 0 bases; nucleotides not matched to a gene: 8. The CDR3 consists of 15 residues. CDR1 is GTSNPN and CDR2 is SVGIG in the germline V gene (reference sequence). CDR3 loop: CACLSGGSSYNEQFF. CDR3 in DNA: TGTGCCTGCCTTTCGGGGGGAAGCTCCTACAATGAGCAGTTCTTC.

J is TRBJ1-6 and V is TRBV30; no definite D call. The CDR3 runs 13 residues. The germline CDR1 and CDR2 sequences are GTSNPN and SVGIG (reference sequence). Trimming cost V 4 bases and J 10 bases, with 14 bases left between them. DNA of the CDR3: TGTGCCTGGATCGGGAGTTCGGGATCACCCCTCCACTTT. This gives the protein CAWIGSSGSPLHF.

The V call is TRBV25-1, the J call TRBJ1-2; 9 bases align to TRBD1. Germline lookup yields CDR1 MGHDK and CDR2 SYGVNS. V was pared by 6 bases and J by 8 bases, with 4 bases of the junction left unmatched. CDR3 length equals 12 residues. CDR3 nucleotide sequence: TGTGCCAGCAGAGGGACAGGGCGCGGCTACACCTTC. Protein sequence: CASRGTGRGYTF.

The gene calls are TRBV7-2 and TRBJ2-3; D is unclear. CDR3 length equals 12 residues. Between the trimmed V and J ends, which lost 4 bases and 9 bases, there was a span of 11 bases. Germline loops: CDR1 SGHTA, CDR2 FQGNSA. CDR3 sequence: CASSSPPATQYF. The CDR3 nucleotides are TGTGCCAGCAGCTCCCCGCCGGCCACGCAGTATTTT.

The CDR3 is CASKGQGNQPQHF. The CDR3 nucleotides read TGTGCCAGTAAGGGACAGGGCAATCAGCCCCAGCATTTT. The V call is TRBV19, the J call TRBJ1-5, with TRBD1 matching 8 bases. Germline trimming cut 7 bases from V and 2 bases from J; bases unmatched to any gene: 1. This CDR3 has 13 amino acids. Germline CDR1 is LNHDA and CDR2 is SQIVND (reference sequence).

The genes are TRBV20-1 and TRBJ2-1; no definite D call. The germline CDR1 and CDR2 sequences are DFQATT and SNEGSKA (reference sequence). This CDR3 comprises 12 residues. The ends were cut back, 0 bases at V and 3 bases at J, with 3 bases in the middle. CDR3 nucleotide sequence: TGCAGTGCTAGAGACATCTACAATGAGCAGTTCTTC. Protein product: CSARDIYNEQFF.

The chain combines TRBV4-2 with TRBJ1-5; TRBD1 is a possible D gene (6 bases). Germline-derived CDR1 and CDR2 are LGHNA and YNFKEQ. This CDR3 comprises 15 residues. The V end lost 8 bases, the J end lost 3 bases, and 17 bases lay between the germline ends. CDR3 sequence (DNA): TGTGCCAGCGGACCCCGGGACAAGAACAATCAGCCCCAGCATTTT. This codes for CASGPRDKNNQPQHF.

As for this clonotype: Germline and junction disagree at one end, which may indicate a read error. The rearrangement links TRBV29-1 to TRBJ2-7; 11 positions agree with TRBD2. In germline, CDR1 is SQVTM, CDR2 ANQGSEA. CDR3 length equals 14 residues. The CDR3 loop reads CSVEDSGGAAEQYF. CDR3 bases: TGCAGCGTGGAAGATAGCGGGGGGGCCGCCGAGCAGTACTTC.

V is TRBV2 and J is TRBJ2-2, with 7 bases identical to TRBD1. The germline V gene has CDR1 SNHLY and CDR2 FYNNEI. The V gene end was trimmed by 4 bases and the J gene end by 6 bases; junction bases not matched to a gene: 11. The CDR3 spans 16 residues. DNA for the CDR3: TGTGCCAGCAGTGCTCTGGCAGGGGGTTTACCCGGGGAGCTGTTTTTT. The encoded protein is CASSALAGGLPGELFF.

The rearrangement uses TRBV11-2 and TRBJ1-4, with D maybe TRBD1 (6 bases). V lost 0 bases and J 8 bases, leaving 13 bases between the germline ends. The germline gives CDR1 SGHAT, CDR2 FQNNGV. CDR3 size: 15 residues. CDR3 protein: CASSLEGRGLEKLFF. The DNA for the CDR3 is TGTGCCAGCAGCTTAGAAGGCAGGGGACTGGAAAAACTGTTTTTT.

The chain links TRBV12-3 or TRBV12-4 to TRBJ2-4; TRBD1 might be the D (6 bases). Trimming removed 3 bases at V and 1 base at J, with 13 bases between. The CDR3 runs 16 residues. In DNA, the CDR3 is TGTGCCAGCAGTTTCAGGGGTATGGCGGCCAAAAACATTCAGTACTTC. It is translated as CASSFRGMAAKNIQYF.

This chain uses TRBV14 with TRBJ2-6; D remains ambiguous. Germline-derived CDR1 and CDR2 are SGHDN and FVKESK. The CDR3 covers 16 residues. With 2 bases removed from V and 0 bases from J, the gap between germline ends came to 8 bases. CDR3 protein: CASSQFRTSGANVLTF. In DNA, the CDR3 is TGTGCCAGCAGCCAATTCCGGACCTCTGGGGCCAACGTCCTGACTTTC.

The DNA for the CDR3 is TGCAGCGTGCGCGCGGGACTAGCGTCCAATGAGCAGTTCTTC. It encodes CSVRAGLASNEQFF. V and J are TRBV29-1 and TRBJ2-1; 10 bases fit TRBD2. V shed 6 bases and J 6 bases; nucleotides not matched to a gene: 8. Germline V gives CDR1 SQVTM, CDR2 ANQGSEA. The CDR3 runs 14 residues.

This clonotype appeared a few times. The chain uses TRBV12-3 or TRBV12-4 and TRBJ2-2; no definite D call. The V gene lost 1 base and the J gene lost 0 bases, with 6 bases spanning the gap. CDR3 length equals 15 residues. In nucleotides, the CDR3 is TGTGCCAGCAGTTTAGGTGGGGCGAACACCGGGGAGCTGTTTTTT. This encodes CASSLGGANTGELFF.

This clonotype was detected only once. The rearrangement uses TRBV23-1 and TRBJ1-5, with D perhaps TRBD1 (5 bases). TRBV23-1 is sorted into the ORF group, with uncertain function. Deletions cut 8 bases from V and 3 bases from J, with 17 bases between. This CDR3 spans 15 amino acids. This CDR3 is CASPERRTHNQPQHF. The CDR3 nucleotides are TGCGCCAGCCCCGAAAGGAGGACACACAATCAGCCCCAGCATTTT.

V is TRBV3-1 and J is TRBJ1-2; 7 bases fit TRBD1. Trimming at V came to 4 bases and at J to 6 bases, leaving 8 bases not matched to a gene. The CDR3 is 14 amino acids. Germline CDR1 LGHDT, CDR2 YNNKEL (reference sequence). The CDR3 loop reads CASSPGQPVHGYTF. CDR3 bases: TGTGCCAGCAGCCCGGGACAGCCAGTTCATGGCTACACCTTC.

This clonotype was recorded once. The rearrangement joins TRBV11-1 to TRBJ1-1; TRBD1 is a possible D gene (6 bases). The CDR3 loop spans 13 amino acids. The V gene's germline CDR1 is SGHAT and CDR2 FQDESV (reference sequence). Between the trimmed V and J ends, which lost 8 bases and 0 bases, there was a span of 10 bases. The CDR3 bases are TGTGCCAGCGGAACAGGGATGAACACTGAAGCTTTCTTT. This gives the protein CASGTGMNTEAFF.

The rearrangement links TRBV3-1 to TRBJ1-2, with D perhaps TRBD1 (6 bases). The germline gives CDR1 LGHDT, CDR2 YNNKEL (reference sequence). The CDR3 has 14 residues. Between the trimmed V and J ends, which lost 1 base and 7 bases, there was a span of 13 bases. The CDR3 sequence is CASSQANRDSGYTF. The CDR3, as DNA: TGTGCCAGCAGCCAAGCAAACAGGGATTCTGGCTACACCTTC.